The 23 T cell receptor beta chains given below trace back to one sample, sequenced in a study of blood T cell repertoires in COVID-19. The assay was immunoSEQ multiplex PCR, and TCRdb's table has in-frame clones only and misses some. The table records fewer than 150,000 clones, 80% to 90% of them present only once. Material for sequencing was peripheral blood. These receptors were collected from a woman aged 70-85 years with acute or convalescent COVID-19.

The CDR3 nucleotides are TGCGCCAGCAGCTTGGGGACAGTAGGGGTGGTAAACACTGAAGCTTTCTTT. Translation gives CASSLGTVGVVNTEAFF. The chain is built from TRBV5-1 and TRBJ1-1; D possibly corresponds to TRBD1 (6 bases). CDR1 is SGHRS and CDR2 is YFSETQ in the germline V gene. The CDR3 length is 17 residues. V was clipped by 0 bases and J by 2 bases, with 17 bases between them.

This clone was recorded only once. CDR3 DNA: TGTGCCATCAGAAGACAGGGGACAAACACTGAAGCTTTCTTT. Amino acids: CAIRRQGTNTEAFF. V is TRBV10-3 and J is TRBJ1-1, with TRBD1 matching 8 bases. J gave up 2 bases and V 6 bases, and 5 bases lay outside the gene matches. The length of the CDR3 is 14 residues. The V gene's germline CDR1 is ENHRY and CDR2 SYGVKD.

The V and J genes are TRBV11-3 and TRBJ2-7, with D tentatively TRBD1 (6 bases). Germline assignment: CDR1 SGHNT and CDR2 YENEEA. This CDR3 is built from 14 residues. Trimming shortened V by 4 bases and J by 3 bases, and 13 bases separated the two germline ends. This CDR3 reads CASSSSGTIYEQYF. In DNA, the CDR3 is TGTGCCAGCAGCTCATCAGGGACAATCTACGAGCAGTACTTC.

Remarks on this clone: Other nucleotide sequences from this sample produce the same CDR3. This sequence joins TRBV5-1 and TRBJ1-3, with D uncertain. Germline V gene data show CDR1 as SGHRS and CDR2 as YFSETQ. The germline V and J ends were trimmed by 2 bases and 0 bases, with 9 bases remaining between them. The CDR3 runs 15 residues. In DNA, the CDR3 is TGCGCCAGCAGCTTAGACGGGGACTCTGGAAACACCATATATTTT. The encoded protein is CASSLDGDSGNTIYF.

The chain has TRBV30 and TRBJ1-2, with 9 bases aligning to TRBD1. Germline V gene sequence: CDR1 GTSNPN, CDR2 SVGIG (reference sequence). This CDR3 has 15 amino acids. With V trimmed by 3 bases and J by 4 bases, 9 bases remained unmatched. The CDR3 spells CAWRRQGVGGYGYTF. The CDR3 DNA is TGTGCCTGGAGGAGACAGGGGGTAGGAGGCTATGGCTACACCTTC.

Here the CDR3 reads CASSLGGQYNEQFF. Written as DNA, the CDR3 is TGTGCCAGCAGTTTAGGAGGACAGTACAATGAGCAGTTCTTC. This rearrangement joins TRBV28 to TRBJ2-1; D is perhaps TRBD1 (6 bases). The CDR3 consists of 14 residues. Germline loops: CDR1 MDHEN, CDR2 SYDVKM. The ends were cut back, 2 bases at V and 4 bases at J, with 9 bases in the middle. Full variable domain (rest looked up from reference TRBV28 and TRBJ2-1): DVKVTQSSRYLVKRTGEKVFLECVQDMDHENMFWYRQDPGLGLRLIYFSYDVKMKEKGDIPEGYSVSREKKERFSLILESASTNQTSMYLCASSLGGQYNEQFFGPGTRLTVL.

This chain links TRBV14 with TRBJ2-1; the D gene is possibly TRBD1 (5 bases). Trimming cost V 4 bases and J 2 bases, with 12 bases left between them. CDR3 length: 15 amino acids. CDR1 is SGHDN, CDR2 FVKESK, per germline. CDR3 coding DNA: TGTGCCAGCAGCCCCCGAGTAGGGGCCTACAATGAGCAGTTCTTC. This gives the protein CASSPRVGAYNEQFF.

V gene TRBV11-2 combines with J gene TRBJ2-7, with TRBD2 matching over 13 bases. The germline CDR1 and CDR2 sequences are SGHAT and FQNNGV. With 4 bases clipped from V and 6 bases from J, the junction kept 9 bases outside the gene matches. The CDR3 consists of 16 residues. The CDR3 here is CASSSRLAGGLGEQYF. CDR3 bases: TGTGCCAGCAGCTCCCGACTAGCGGGGGGATTGGGCGAGCAGTACTTC.

This clone was detected only a few times. The chain is built from TRBV2 and TRBJ2-7, with D perhaps matching TRBD1 (6 bases). Per the germline V gene, CDR1 is SNHLY and CDR2 is FYNNEI. The ends were cut back, 6 bases at V and 3 bases at J, with 6 bases in the middle. This CDR3 spans 11 amino acids. The CDR3 region is CASRDSYEQYF. In DNA form, the CDR3 reads TGTGCCAGCAGGGACAGCTACGAGCAGTACTTC. Full variable domain (remainder filled in from reference TRBV2 and TRBJ2-7): EPEVTQTPSHQVTQMGQEVILRCVPISNHLYFYWYRQILGQKVEFLVSFYNNEISEKSEIFDDQFSVERPDGSNFTLKIRSTKLEDSAMYFCASRDSYEQYFGPGTRLTVT.

This clone was observed once. V gene TRBV4-2 combines with J gene TRBJ2-1; 9 positions match TRBD2. The CDR3 runs 16 residues. Germline trimming cut 0 bases from V and 10 bases from J; bases unmatched to any gene: 10. Per germline, CDR1 LGHNA and CDR2 YNFKEQ. CDR3 nucleotide sequence: TGTGCCAGCAGCCAAGATGTGGCGGGGGGGCGTGGGGAGCAGTTCTTC. Residues: CASSQDVAGGRGEQFF.

This chain links TRBV3-1 (or the pseudogene TRBV3-2) with TRBJ1-5; 9 bases fit TRBD1. Germline lookup yields CDR1 LGHDT and CDR2 YNNKEL (reference sequence). This CDR3 region has 16 residues. V shed 4 bases, J shed 3 bases, and the junction held 7 bases outside the gene matches. This CDR3 reads CASSPSTGGFNQPQHF. The CDR3 nucleotides read TGTGCCAGCAGCCCTTCGACAGGGGGTTTCAATCAGCCCCAGCATTTT.

Regarding this clone: The sample holds other DNA sequences that translate to the same CDR3. The genes are TRBV9 and TRBJ1-5, with a weak D call TRBD1 (6 bases). The CDR3 loop spans 14 amino acids. With 0 bases removed from V and 2 bases from J, the gap between germline ends came to 6 bases. Per the germline V gene, CDR1 is SGDLS and CDR2 is YYNGEE. This CDR3 is CASSVGQGNQPQHF. The CDR3 DNA sequence: TGTGCCAGCAGCGTAGGACAGGGCAATCAGCCCCAGCATTTT.

This rearrangement joins TRBV10-1 to TRBJ2-7, with a possible D match to TRBD2 (6 bases). The CDR3 extends over 14 amino acids. CDR1 is WNHNN and CDR2 is SYGVQD in the germline V gene (reference sequence). V was clipped by 6 bases and J by 6 bases, with 18 bases between them. The CDR3: CASSADGSVVEQYF. The CDR3 DNA sequence: TGCGCCAGCAGCGCTGACGGGAGCGTGGTCGAGCAGTACTTC.

This chain joins TRBV12-5 and TRBJ2-2, with D possibly matching TRBD1 (5 bases). CDR3 length equals 14 residues. The V and J ends lost 5 bases and 6 bases respectively, with 13 bases between them. CDR1 LGHNT and CDR2 FRNRAP come from the germline V gene. In DNA, the CDR3 is TGTGCTAGTGGTGGAAGGGGTTCCGCCGGGGAGCTGTTTTTT. Amino acids: CASGGRGSAGELFF.

This clone was detected only once. The chain combines TRBV2 with TRBJ2-3; 11 bases fit TRBD1. The CDR3 totals 15 residues. V lost 4 bases to trimming and J lost 6 bases; unmatched junction nucleotides: 6. Germline V gene data show CDR1 as SNHLY and CDR2 as FYNNEI. CDR3 sequence (DNA): TGTGCCAGCAGTGGTGGAGGGACAGGGGGGGATACGCAGTATTTT. It encodes CASSGGGTGGDTQYF.

The chain recombines TRBV5-1 with TRBJ1-5, with 8 bases that match TRBD1. Germline values: CDR1 SGHRS, CDR2 YFSETQ. After removal of 3 bases from V and 5 bases from J, the junction contained 7 bases not matched to a gene. This CDR3 comprises 15 residues. The CDR3 loop reads CASSYGQGSYQPQHF. The DNA of the CDR3 is TGCGCCAGCAGCTACGGACAGGGATCATATCAGCCCCAGCATTTT.

CDR3 nucleotides: TGTGCCAGCAGCCAAGAGGTCGGAAACACCATATATTTT. Its protein product is CASSQEVGNTIYF. The V and J genes are TRBV11-2 and TRBJ1-3; D is unclear. Deletions cut 5 bases from V and 4 bases from J, with 9 bases between. CDR3 length: 13 residues. Per the germline V gene, CDR1 is SGHAT and CDR2 is FQNNGV.

This clone came up once. The V and J genes are TRBV5-1 and TRBJ1-3, with 9 bases matching TRBD1. Germline assignment: CDR1 SGHRS and CDR2 YFSETQ. The V and J ends lost 1 base and 0 bases, in that order; junction bases with no gene match: 5. The CDR3 totals 17 residues. This chain's CDR3 is CASSLRTGEVSGNTIYF. CDR3 DNA: TGCGCCAGCAGCTTGAGGACAGGGGAGGTCTCTGGAAACACCATATATTTT. The whole variable domain, remainder taken from reference TRBV5-1 and TRBJ1-3, is KAGVTQTPRYLIKTRGQQVTLSCSPISGHRSVSWYQQTPGQGLQFLFEYFSETQRNKGNFPGRFSGRQFSNSRSEMNVSTLELGDSALYLCASSLRTGEVSGNTIYFGEGSWLTVV.

The V gene is TRBV2, the J gene TRBJ1-5; 7 bases align to TRBD1. The V gene's germline CDR1 is SNHLY and CDR2 FYNNEI. With V trimmed by 7 bases and J by 2 bases, 5 bases remained unmatched. The CDR3 loop spans 14 amino acids. The CDR3 bases are TGTGCCAGCACCTACGGACAGGGCAATCAGCCCCAGCATTTT. Protein product: CASTYGQGNQPQHF.

This chain uses TRBV27 with TRBJ1-2; 8 bases line up with TRBD1. CDR1 is MNHEY, CDR2 SMNVEV, per germline (reference sequence). The CDR3 has 15 amino acids. V was clipped by 2 bases and J by 4 bases; unmatched bases: 6. This CDR3 is CASSLNVGQVYGYTF. In nucleotides, the CDR3 is TGTGCCAGCAGTTTAAATGTGGGACAGGTCTATGGCTACACCTTC.

V is TRBV28 and J is TRBJ2-5; D not resolved. Between the trimmed V and J ends, which lost 2 bases and 2 bases, there was a span of 9 bases. CDR1 MDHEN and CDR2 SYDVKM come from the germline V gene. The CDR3 runs 14 residues. For the CDR3, the DNA is TGTGCCAGCAGTTTACCCTATATTCAAGAGACCCAGTACTTC. As protein: CASSLPYIQETQYF.

This chain connects TRBV10-3 to TRBJ2-2; 7 nucleotides agree with TRBD1. Trimming took 2 bases from V and 7 from J; bases not matched to a gene: 4. This CDR3 contains 14 residues. The germline CDR1 and CDR2 sequences are ENHRY and SYGVKD. In DNA, the CDR3 is TGTGCCATCAGTGAGCGACAGGGAGTCGGGGAGCTGTTTTTT. Translation gives CAISERQGVGELFF.

CDR3 sequence: CATVTRPYNSPLHF. The CDR3 DNA sequence: TGTGCCACCGTGACACGTCCGTATAATTCACCCCTCCACTTT. The rearrangement joins TRBV28 to TRBJ1-6; D is unclear. This CDR3 comprises 14 residues. Germline CDR1 is MDHEN and CDR2 is SYDVKM. V lost 10 bases and J lost 4, with 14 bases in between.